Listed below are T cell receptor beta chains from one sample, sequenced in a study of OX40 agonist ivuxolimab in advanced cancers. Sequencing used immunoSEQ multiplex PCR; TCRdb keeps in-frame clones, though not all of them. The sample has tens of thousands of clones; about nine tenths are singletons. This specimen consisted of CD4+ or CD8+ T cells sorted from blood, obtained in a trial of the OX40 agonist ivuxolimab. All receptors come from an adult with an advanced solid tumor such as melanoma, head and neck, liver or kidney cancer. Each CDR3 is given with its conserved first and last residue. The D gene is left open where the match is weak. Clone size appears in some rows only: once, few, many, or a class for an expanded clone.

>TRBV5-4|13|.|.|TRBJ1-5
TGTGCCAGCAGCTTGGGTTCCTATCAGCCCCAGCATTTT
CASSLGSYQPQHF
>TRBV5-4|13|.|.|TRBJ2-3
TGTGCCAGCAGCCTGACAGCGGAGGATACGCAGTATTTT
CASSLTAEDTQYF
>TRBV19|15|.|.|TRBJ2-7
TGTGCCAGTAGTAGGTCGGGACAAGTCGCGCTCGAGCAGTACTTC
CASSRSGQVALEQYF
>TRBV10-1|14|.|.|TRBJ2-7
TGCGCCAGCAGTGAGGGGAAAACCCGGGGCGAGCAGTACTTC
CASSEGKTRGEQYF
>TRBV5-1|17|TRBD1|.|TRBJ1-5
TGCGCCAGCAGCTTGCTCGGACAGGGACAACGCAATCAGCCCCAGCATTTT
CASSLLGQGQRNQPQHF
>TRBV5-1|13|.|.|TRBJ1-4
TGCGCCAGCAGCTTGGGGGGTCCAGGGTTACTGTTTTTT
CASSLGGPGLLFF
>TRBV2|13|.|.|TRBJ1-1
TGTGCCAGCCGACGGACGCTGTCGACTGAAGCTTTCTTT
CASRRTLSTEAFF
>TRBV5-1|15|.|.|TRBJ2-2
TGCGCCAGCAGCTTGGGTTTCAGTAACACCGGGGAGCTGTTTTTT
CASSLGFSNTGELFF
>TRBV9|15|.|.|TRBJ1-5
TGTGCCAGCAGCGCTTCGGGGTCTTACAATCAGCCCCAGCATTTT
CASSASGSYNQPQHF
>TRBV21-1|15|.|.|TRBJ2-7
TGTGCCAGCAGCGCCAGGGACAGAGGAGACTACGAGCAGTACTTC
CASSARDRGDYEQYF
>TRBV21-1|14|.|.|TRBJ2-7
TGTGCCAGCAGCCCACGGACTCTTCCCTACGAGCAGTACTTC
CASSPRTLPYEQYF
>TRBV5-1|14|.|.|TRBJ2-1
TGCGCCAGCAACATGGGCCCGACCCAGAATGAGCAGTTCTTC
CASNMGPTQNEQFF
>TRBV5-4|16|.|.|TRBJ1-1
TGTGCCAGCAGCCTCAAACAGGGCTTAGCAAACACTGAAGCTTTCTTT
CASSLKQGLANTEAFF
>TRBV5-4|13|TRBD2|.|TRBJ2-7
TGTGCCAGCAGCTTGCGGGGGGGCTACGAGCAGTACTTC
CASSLRGGYEQYF
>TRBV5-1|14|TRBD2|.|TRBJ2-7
TGCGCCAGCAGCCCCGGGACTATGGGCCCCGAGCAGTACTTC
CASSPGTMGPEQYF
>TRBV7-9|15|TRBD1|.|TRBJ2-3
TGTGCCAGCAGCAGGGACAGGGACCGCACAGATACGCAGTATTTT
CASSRDRDRTDTQYF
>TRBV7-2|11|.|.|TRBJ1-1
TGTGCCAGCAGCGTGAACACTGAAGCTTTCTTT
CASSVNTEAFF
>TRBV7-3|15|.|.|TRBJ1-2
TGTGCCAGCAGCTTAATCAGGGCCCTTAACTATGGCTACACCTTC
CASSLIRALNYGYTF
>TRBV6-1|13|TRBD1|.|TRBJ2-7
TGTGCCAGCAGTACACACAGGGGCTACGAGCAGTACTTC
CASSTHRGYEQYF
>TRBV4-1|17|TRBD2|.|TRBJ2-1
TGCGCCAGCAGCCGCAATAGCGGGGGAAGCTCCTACAATGAGCAGTTCTTC
CASSRNSGGSSYNEQFF
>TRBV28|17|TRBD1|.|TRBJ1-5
TGTGCCAGCAGTTTGCCCGGACCGGGACAGGGCAGGGAGCCCCAGCATTTT
CASSLPGPGQGREPQHF
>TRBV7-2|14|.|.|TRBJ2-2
TGTGCCAGCAGCTTACGCCAGAACACCGGGGAGCTGTTTTTT
CASSLRQNTGELFF
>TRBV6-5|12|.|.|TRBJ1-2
TGTGCCAGCAGTTACGATGGTAGGGGCTACACCTTC
CASSYDGRGYTF
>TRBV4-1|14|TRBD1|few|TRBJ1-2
TGCGCCAGCAGCCAAGACAGGGGGGGGTATGGCTACACCTTC
CASSQDRGGYGYTF
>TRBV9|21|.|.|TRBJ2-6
TGTGCCAGCAGCGGACGGCAGGGGGGCTCAGGGGTCCCCTCTGGGGCCAACGTCCTGACTTTC
CASSGRQGGSGVPSGANVLTF
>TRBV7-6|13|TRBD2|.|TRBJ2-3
TGTGCCAGCAGCCTTCTAGAGCGGGAGACGCAGTATTTT
CASSLLERETQYF
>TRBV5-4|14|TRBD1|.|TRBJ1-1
TGTGCCAGCAGCTCGGGACAGGGGGTTACTGAAGCTTTCTTT
CASSSGQGVTEAFF
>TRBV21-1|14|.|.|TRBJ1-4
TGTGCCAGCAGCAAAGGCCCTGGTAATGAAAAACTGTTTTTT
CASSKGPGNEKLFF
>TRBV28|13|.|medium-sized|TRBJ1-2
TGTGCCAGCATCACCGGGACGGACTATGGCTACACCTTC
CASITGTDYGYTF
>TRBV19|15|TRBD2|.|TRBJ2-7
TGTGCCAGTAGTACTCGCCGGGGGGACTCCTACGAGCAGTACTTC
CASSTRRGDSYEQYF
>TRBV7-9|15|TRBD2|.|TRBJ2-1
TGTGCCAGCAGCTTAGATAGCGGGGGATACAATGAGCAGTTCTTC
CASSLDSGGYNEQFF
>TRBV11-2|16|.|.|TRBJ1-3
TGTGCCAGCAGCTTAGTCCTCGCAGGGTACCCGCCCACCATATATTTT
CASSLVLAGYPPTIYF
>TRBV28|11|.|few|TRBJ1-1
TGTGCCAGCTCCGACAGGCCGGGAGCTTTCTTT
CASSDRPGAFF
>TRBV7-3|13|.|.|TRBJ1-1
TGTGCCAGCAGCCAACAGGGTAACACTGAAGCTTTCTTT
CASSQQGNTEAFF
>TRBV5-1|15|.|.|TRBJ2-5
TGCGCCAGCAGCTTGGCCATTTTAGCCAGAGAGACCCAGTACTTC
CASSLAILARETQYF
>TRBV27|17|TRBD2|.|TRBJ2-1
TGTGCCAGCAGCCCCTGGGCTAGCGGGAGGGCCTTGAATGAGCAGTTCTTC
CASSPWASGRALNEQFF
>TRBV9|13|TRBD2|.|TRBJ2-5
TGTGCCAGCAGCGTACAGGGAGGGGAGACCCAGTACTTC
CASSVQGGETQYF
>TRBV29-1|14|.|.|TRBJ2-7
TGCAGCGTTGAAGACCGGGTCACCGGGTACGAGCAGTACTTC
CSVEDRVTGYEQYF
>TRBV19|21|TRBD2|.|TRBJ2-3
TGTGCCAGTAGTCCCCGAGGCGGACACAGACTAGCGGTTGGGGGCACAGATACGCAGTATTTT
CASSPRGGHRLAVGGTDTQYF
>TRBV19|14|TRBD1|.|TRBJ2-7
TGTGCCAGTCGTGACAGGGTAGCTCTCGGCGAGCAGTACTTC
CASRDRVALGEQYF
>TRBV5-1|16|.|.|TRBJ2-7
TGCGCCAGCAAGAAGGATCCCGCCGGGGGCTCCTACGAGCAGTACTTC
CASKKDPAGGSYEQYF
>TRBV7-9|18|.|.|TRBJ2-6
TGTGCCAGCAGCCTGGTGATAGGGGGGACCTCTGGGGCCAACGTCCTGACTTTC
CASSLVIGGTSGANVLTF
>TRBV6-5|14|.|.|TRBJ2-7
TGTGCCAGCAGTTACTCGATTACATTGGGCGAGCAGTACTTC
CASSYSITLGEQYF
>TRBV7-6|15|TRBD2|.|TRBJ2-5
TGTGCCAGCAGCTTAGGGCTAGCGGGGAGAGAGACCCAGTACTTC
CASSLGLAGRETQYF
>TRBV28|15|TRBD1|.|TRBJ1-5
TGTGCCAGCAGTCCCACAACAGGGGGCGCCCAGCCCCAGCATTTT
CASSPTTGGAQPQHF
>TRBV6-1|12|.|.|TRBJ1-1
TGTGCCAGCAGTGAGCATTACACTGAAGCTTTCTTT
CASSEHYTEAFF
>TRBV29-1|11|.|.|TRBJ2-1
TGCAGCGTTGTTTCAGAAAATGAGCAGTTCTTC
CSVVSENEQFF
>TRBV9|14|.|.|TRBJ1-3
TGTGCCAGCAGCGTCATGACATCTGGAAACACCATATATTTT
CASSVMTSGNTIYF
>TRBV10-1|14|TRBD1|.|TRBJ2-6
TGCGCCAGCAGCAGGGGGTATGGGGCCAACGTCCTGACTTTC
CASSRGYGANVLTF